The T cell receptor beta chain described here comes from a study of cytomegalovirus exposure and HLA in healthy donors. Study as a whole: Previous work identified roughly 120 million unique TCR beta sequences from around 170 million T cells.

CDR3 size: 14 residues. The germline gives CDR1 SQVTM, CDR2 ANQGSEA. Deletions cut 2 bases from V and 2 bases from J, with 10 bases between. About this clone itself: What it recognizes is unknown.

The PCR used 60 Vbeta and 13 Jbeta primers. The repertoire was sequenced with immunoSEQ multiplex PCR; TCRdb's copy has only in-frame clones and lacks some. The top ten hold approximately 1.3% of the sample, which has about 160,000 clones, about 77% seen once. Points from the study as a whole: The study carried out a later analysis of TCR beta sequences. It associated 16,951 of them with specific HLA alleles at a false discovery rate of 0.05.

The chain recombines TRBV29-1 with TRBJ2-1; maybe TRBD2 (5 bases). The sequence was collected from a man aged 30-40 years in good health and CMV-seronegative. What was sequenced was PBMCs. CDR3 amino acids: CSVEPSGAYNEQFF. For the CDR3, the DNA is TGCAGCGTTGAACCAAGCGGCGCCTACAATGAGCAGTTCTTC.